The entry below describes one TCR beta chain. Its antigen is unknown. No much larger clone is present one base from it, and per-base qualities are unavailable. This entry belongs to a study of T-cell reconstitution after alpha-beta-depleted transplantation in children (TCRdb year 2016). About the investigation overall: Using TCR repertoire profiling, the study quantitatively followed how T-cell immune reconstitution unfolded in children after TCRalphabeta/CD19-depleted allogeneic hematopoietic cell transplantation.

Library prep was done by PCR. The data were produced on an Illumina HiSeq 2500. TCR libraries were prepared with molecular barcoding, using unique molecular identifiers to normalize TCRbeta repertoire quantification. The public reads were reanalyzed by TCRdb: fastp trimming at Q25, MiXCR alignment, in-frame beta chains only. Identical CDR3 proteins give one entry, which carries the most common genes and DNA. The sample table shows roughly 500,000 distinct CDR3 sequences, and approximately 32% are seen once. 2% to 3% of the sample is held by the ten biggest clonotypes. Here the sequenced sample was PBMCs from the stem cell graft donor, taken from the stem cell graft. The source of this sequence is a human donor who donated a stem cell graft to a child with aplastic anemia.

The CDR3 region: CAISEDRDTEAFF. The DNA sequence is TGTGCCATCAGTGAGGACAGGGACACTGAAGCTTTCTTT. The chain is assembled from TRBV10-3 and TRBJ1-1; 7 nucleotides in the junction match TRBD1. The CDR3 sequence holds 13 residues, the cysteine and phenylalanine included. Only the CDR3 region is kept as DNA, spanning 39 bases read in frame from base 1. V ends up 2 bases short and J 3 bases short, with an unmatched junction base count of 0. CDR1 is given as ENHRY and CDR2 as SYGVKD, both from the germline V gene.